Detailed here is one T cell receptor (beta chain). Data came from immunoSEQ multiplex PCR; TCRdb stores just in-frame clones and leaves some out. The profile shows about 250,000 clones, 65% to 90% of them singletons. This sample is drawn from a study of blood T cell repertoires in COVID-19. This CDR3 has 15 residues. Germline V gives CDR1 SNHLY, CDR2 FYNNEI. V was clipped by 7 bases and J by 1 base, with 15 bases between them. V gene TRBV2 combines with J gene TRBJ2-3; tentatively, D is TRBD2 (5 bases). The source is a man aged 18 to 29 who had recovered from COVID-19. Source material: PBMCs or T cells enriched from blood (not recorded which). CDR3 sequence reads: CASMWELFGTDTQYF. CDR3 DNA: TGTGCCAGCATGTGGGAGCTGTTCGGCACAGATACGCAGTATTTT.